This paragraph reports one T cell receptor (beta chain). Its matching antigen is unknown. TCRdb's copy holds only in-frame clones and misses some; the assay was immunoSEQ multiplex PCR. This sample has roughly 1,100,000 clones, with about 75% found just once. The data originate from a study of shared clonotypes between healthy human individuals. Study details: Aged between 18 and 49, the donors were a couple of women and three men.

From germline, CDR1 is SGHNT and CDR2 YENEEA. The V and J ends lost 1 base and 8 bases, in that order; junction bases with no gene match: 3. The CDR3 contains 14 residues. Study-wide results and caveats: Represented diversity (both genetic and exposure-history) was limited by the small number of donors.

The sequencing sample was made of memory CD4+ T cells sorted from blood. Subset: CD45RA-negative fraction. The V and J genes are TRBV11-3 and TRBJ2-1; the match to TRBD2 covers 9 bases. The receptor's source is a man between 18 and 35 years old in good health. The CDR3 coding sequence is TGTGCCAGCAGCTTAGGTAGCGGGAGAGATGAGCAGTTCTTC. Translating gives CASSLGSGRDEQFF.